The TCR beta chain described here comes from a study of blood T cell repertoires in COVID-19. Turning to the study itself: Donors in the United States, Italy and Spain gave samples during acute or convalescent COVID-19. Nucleic acid was either cDNA or gDNA, and it came from T cells, B-cell-depleted T cells, or PBMCs.

CDR3 length: 17 residues. Germline V lookup: CDR1 LNHDA, CDR2 SQIVND (reference sequence). V gave up 5 bases and J gave up 2 bases; unmatched junction bases: 12. Under the authors' procedure: Reference gene primer amplification yielded estimated nucleated cell counts. Assay used: immunoSEQ multiplex PCR; TCRdb lists only in-frame clones, some missing. That table furnishes V, J and clone size, whereas the DNA furnished D and trimming. The sample lists about 140,000 clones; around 86% were seen once. The gene calls are TRBV19 and TRBJ1-1; 9 bases match TRBD1. This TCR derives from a human donor in a cohort sampled during active COVID-19. The sequenced material came from peripheral blood. For the CDR3, the DNA is TGTGCCAGTAGTTCCCGGGACAGGGCAGAAAGAAACACTGAAGCTTTCTTT. This translates into CASSSRDRAERNTEAFF.